The 24 T cell receptor beta chains listed next were all sequenced from one sample in a study of blood T cell repertoires in COVID-19. TCRdb's copy holds only in-frame clones and misses some; the assay was immunoSEQ multiplex PCR. The table includes under 85,000 clones, 70% to 90% detected once. The sequenced sample consisted of peripheral blood. Every receptor here comes from a human donor in a cohort sampled during active COVID-19.

The CDR3 DNA reads as TGTGCCAGCAGCGCTGAGGGGAGGGCTGAAGCTTTCTTT. Translating gives CASSAEGRAEAFF. The chain has TRBV6-5 and TRBJ1-1; maybe TRBD1 (5 bases). CDR3 length equals 13 residues. Germline V CDR1 and CDR2: MNHEY, SVGAGI. V was pared by 6 bases and J by 6 bases, with 14 bases between.

This clone was seen a single time. The rearrangement links TRBV5-4 to TRBJ2-1; 8 bases map to TRBD1. The germline CDR1 and CDR2 sequences are SGHNT and YYREEE (reference sequence). The V and J ends lost 0 bases and 12 bases, in that order; junction bases with no gene match: 2. CDR3 size: 12 residues. CDR3 nucleotide sequence: TGTGCCAGCAGCTTGGACAGGGGGACGCAGTTCTTC. Amino acids: CASSLDRGTQFF.

This chain joins TRBV11-2 and TRBJ2-1, with D possibly being TRBD1 (6 bases). Trimming took 2 bases from V and 2 from J, leaving 16 bases between them. The germline CDR1 and CDR2 sequences are SGHAT and FQNNGV. The CDR3 length is 17 residues. The CDR3 DNA reads as TGTGCCAGCAGCTTAATTGGCCGGACAGCCACCTACAATGAGCAGTTCTTC. It specifies CASSLIGRTATYNEQFF.

The chain is built from TRBV7-9 and TRBJ1-5, with unresolved D. The germline V gene has CDR1 SEHNR and CDR2 FQNEAQ (reference sequence). This CDR3 comprises 13 residues. Deletions cut 1 base from V and 9 bases from J, with 10 bases between. The CDR3 spells CASSLGTASPQHF. CDR3 bases: TGTGCCAGCAGCTTAGGGACTGCCTCGCCCCAGCATTTT.

The chain employs TRBV29-1 and TRBJ2-2, with 9 bases fitting TRBD1. This CDR3 spans 12 amino acids. J lost 6 bases, V lost 7 bases, and 3 bases had no gene match. CDR1 and CDR2 from the germline V gene are SQVTM and ANQGSEA. For the CDR3, the DNA is TGCAGCGCACAGGGGGCCCCCGGGGAGCTGTTTTTT. This sequence encodes CSAQGAPGELFF.

This chain links TRBV12-3 or TRBV12-4 with TRBJ1-2; TRBD1 matches 7 bases. The V segment lost 6 bases and the J segment 7 bases; nucleotides outside the gene matches: 5. There are 12 residues in the CDR3. CDR3 sequence: CASSKTGSGYTF. DNA for the CDR3: TGTGCCAGCAGCAAGACAGGGTCTGGCTACACCTTC.

The V gene is TRBV7-2, the J gene TRBJ1-2; 9 bases line up with TRBD1. CDR1 is SGHTA and CDR2 is FQGNSA in the germline V gene. V was pared by 1 base and J by 4 bases, with 13 bases of the junction left unmatched. This CDR3 spans 18 amino acids. For the CDR3, the DNA is TGTGCCAGCAGCTTAGGTCGGGTGACAGGGGGAGGGGGCTATGGCTACACCTTC. It specifies CASSLGRVTGGGGYGYTF.

The genes are TRBV23-1 and TRBJ1-2, with 11 bases identical to TRBD1. TRBV23-1 is an ORF, and what it does is uncertain. V gave up 6 bases and J gave up 6 bases; unmatched junction bases: 15. There are 17 residues in the CDR3. CDR3 amino acids: CASRPKGQGGGYHGYTF. In DNA form, the CDR3 reads TGCGCCAGCAGACCTAAGGGACAGGGGGGAGGGTATCATGGCTACACCTTC.

The J gene is TRBJ1-2, the V gene TRBV11-2; the match to TRBD1 covers 11 bases. This CDR3 region has 15 residues. Per germline, CDR1 SGHAT and CDR2 FQNNGV. V lost 4 bases, J lost 6 bases, and 7 bases stayed unmatched. CDR3 in DNA: TGTGCCAGCAGCTACCGGACAGGGGGCGTTGATGGCTACACCTTC. This encodes CASSYRTGGVDGYTF.

This chain connects TRBV3-1 (or the pseudogene TRBV3-2) to TRBJ2-5, with D perhaps matching TRBD2 (7 bases). The germline V gene has CDR1 LGHDT and CDR2 YNNKEL (reference sequence). Trimming removed 1 base from V and 5 bases from J, with 11 bases in between. CDR3 length equals 14 residues. The CDR3 loop reads CASSQGGGWETQYF. The DNA for the CDR3 is TGTGCCAGCAGCCAAGGGGGGGGCTGGGAGACCCAGTACTTC.

The V call is TRBV2, the J call TRBJ1-2; 7 bases agree with TRBD1. Germline CDR1 SNHLY, CDR2 FYNNEI. The CDR3 extends over 13 amino acids. V lost 6 bases to trimming and J lost 4 bases; unmatched junction nucleotides: 5. The CDR3 is CASRGTAFYGYTF. CDR3 coding DNA: TGTGCCAGCAGGGGGACAGCTTTCTATGGCTACACCTTC.

This chain links TRBV5-1 with TRBJ2-5; D may be TRBD2 (5 bases). Germline CDR1 SGHRS, CDR2 YFSETQ. V lost 0 bases and J 6 bases, leaving 15 bases between the germline ends. This CDR3 comprises 15 residues. The CDR3 nucleotides read TGCGCCAGCAGCTTGGGAGGGCAGGATAGGCAGACCCAGTACTTC. It encodes CASSLGGQDRQTQYF.

V and J are TRBV5-1 and TRBJ1-6; D ambiguous. Trimming cost V 2 bases and J 7 bases, with 10 bases left between them. This CDR3 comprises 14 residues. Germline CDR1 reads SGHRS; CDR2 reads YFSETQ. CDR3 loop: CASSFNAGNSPLHF. CDR3 sequence (DNA): TGCGCCAGCAGCTTCAATGCAGGAAATTCACCCCTCCACTTT.

The rearrangement uses TRBV21-1 and TRBJ2-1; the table's D call, TRBD2, was not checked against the DNA. TRBV21-1 is a pseudogene segment. The CDR3 sequence is 19 residues long. CDR3 in amino acids: CASSKVRPAGGPRYNEQFF. The CDR3 DNA follows: TGTGCCAGCAGCAAAGTTCGGCCAGCGGGGGGGCCTCGATACAATGAGCAGTTCTTC.

V usage is TRBV6-5 and J usage is TRBJ1-2; unclear D gene. V lost 2 bases to trimming and J lost 4 bases, with 17 bases between them. CDR1 is MNHEY, CDR2 SVGAGI, per germline. This CDR3 contains 16 residues. The CDR3 region is CASSYGSGGRLYGYTF. CDR3 in DNA: TGTGCCAGCAGTTACGGTTCTGGCGGAAGACTCTATGGCTACACCTTC.

The V and J genes are TRBV27 and TRBJ2-2; 7 nucleotides match TRBD1. Germline lookup yields CDR1 MNHEY and CDR2 SMNVEV (reference sequence). The CDR3 has 16 amino acids. J was trimmed by 3 bases and V by 2 bases; bases with no gene match: 6. Here the CDR3 reads CASSLSGTDYTGELFF. The CDR3 DNA reads TGTGCCAGCAGTTTAAGTGGGACAGATTACACCGGGGAGCTGTTTTTT.

This clone has at least ten counts. Written as DNA, the CDR3 is TGTGCCAGCAGAAACAAGGACAGACTGAACACTGAAGCTTTCTTT. Translating it yields CASRNKDRLNTEAFF. The chain employs TRBV7-9 and TRBJ1-1; perhaps TRBD1 as D (6 bases). The V end was cut by 6 bases, the J end by 0 bases, with 14 bases between. Germline CDR1 and CDR2: SEHNR and FQNEAQ (reference sequence). The CDR3 extends over 15 amino acids.

This clone was counted only a few times. CDR3 coding DNA: TGCGCCAGCAGCTTGGTTTGGCTTGGGGCCAACGTCCTGACTTTC. Its protein product is CASSLVWLGANVLTF. J is TRBJ2-6 and V is TRBV5-1; D gene ambiguous. Germline values: CDR1 SGHRS, CDR2 YFSETQ. Between the trimmed V and J ends, which lost 0 bases and 3 bases, there was a span of 7 bases. This CDR3 region has 15 residues. The whole variable domain, filled in from reference TRBV5-1 and TRBJ2-6, reads KAGVTQTPRYLIKTRGQQVTLSCSPISGHRSVSWYQQTPGQGLQFLFEYFSETQRNKGNFPGRFSGRQFSNSRSEMNVSTLELGDSALYLCASSLVWLGANVLTFGAGSRLTVL.

The J gene is TRBJ1-1, the V gene TRBV27; 8 bases agree with TRBD1. V gave up 5 bases and J gave up 5 bases; unmatched junction bases: 10. Germline CDR1 is MNHEY and CDR2 is SMNVEV (reference sequence). The CDR3 totals 15 residues. The CDR3 loop reads CASSPQDRVGTEAFF. In DNA, the CDR3 is TGTGCCAGCAGTCCCCAGGACAGGGTCGGAACTGAAGCTTTCTTT.

The chain combines TRBV6-2 or TRBV6-3 with TRBJ2-5; TRBD1 agrees at 10 bases. This CDR3 is built from 18 residues. Germline loops: CDR1 MNHEY, CDR2 SVGEGT. V lost 1 base and J lost 5; bases outside the gene matches: 13. The CDR3 DNA is TGTGCCAGCAGTTACTACTTTGACAGGGGGCATAGCACCGAGACCCAGTACTTC. This sequence encodes CASSYYFDRGHSTETQYF.

The gene calls are TRBV19 and TRBJ1-2; a weak D match, TRBD1 (6 bases). V lost 5 bases to trimming and J lost 2 bases, with 9 bases between them. This CDR3 has 13 residues. Germline CDR1 is LNHDA and CDR2 is SQIVND (reference sequence). CDR3 DNA: TGTGCCAGTAGTCTAGGACAGAACTATGGCTACACCTTC. It translates to CASSLGQNYGYTF.

V and J are TRBV5-6 and TRBJ1-4; possibly TRBD1 for D (6 bases). The V end lost 0 bases, the J end lost 8 bases, and 14 bases lay between the germline ends. The V gene's germline CDR1 is SGHDT and CDR2 YYEEEE. This CDR3 is built from 15 residues. CDR3 loop: CASSLANRVEEKLFF. In DNA, the CDR3 is TGTGCCAGCAGCTTGGCCAACAGGGTAGAAGAAAAACTGTTTTTT.

The rearrangement joins TRBV5-6 to TRBJ1-1, with TRBD1 as a possible D gene (6 bases). V was pared by 6 bases and J by 5 bases, with 23 bases between. Germline V gene data show CDR1 as SGHDT and CDR2 as YYEEEE. The CDR3 sequence is 16 residues long. The CDR3 DNA is TGTGCCAGCACCCCCCGGGGGGCGGCTTCTAGGACTGAAGCTTTCTTT. Encoded protein: CASTPRGAASRTEAFF.

Only a few counts were recorded for this clone. The CDR3 here is CASSLAHSSGANVLTF. The DNA of the CDR3 is TGTGCCAGCAGCTTAGCTCACAGCTCTGGGGCCAACGTCCTGACTTTC. The chain is built from TRBV7-6 and TRBJ2-6, with D uncertain. V was pared by 0 bases and J by 0 bases, with 6 bases between. Germline CDR1 is SGHVS and CDR2 is FNYEAQ. This CDR3 is 16 amino acids long.